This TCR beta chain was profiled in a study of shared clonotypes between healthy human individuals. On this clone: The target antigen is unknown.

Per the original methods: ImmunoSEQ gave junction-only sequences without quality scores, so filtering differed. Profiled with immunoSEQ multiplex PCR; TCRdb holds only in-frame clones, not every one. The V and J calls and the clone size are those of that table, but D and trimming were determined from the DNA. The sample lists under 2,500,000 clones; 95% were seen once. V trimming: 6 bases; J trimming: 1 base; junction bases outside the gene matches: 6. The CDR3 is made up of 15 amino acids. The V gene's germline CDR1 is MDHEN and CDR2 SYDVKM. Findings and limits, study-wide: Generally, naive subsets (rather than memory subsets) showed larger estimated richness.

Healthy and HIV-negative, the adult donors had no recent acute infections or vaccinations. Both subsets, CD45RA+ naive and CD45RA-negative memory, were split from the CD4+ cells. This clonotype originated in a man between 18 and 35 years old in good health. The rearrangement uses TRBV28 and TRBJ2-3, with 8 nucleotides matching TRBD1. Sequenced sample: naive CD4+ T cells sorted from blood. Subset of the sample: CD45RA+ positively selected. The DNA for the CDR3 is TGTGCCAGCAGGTCAGGGGGCGTTGGCACAGATACGCAGTATTTT. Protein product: CASRSGGVGTDTQYF.